This T cell receptor (beta chain) was sequenced in a study of cytomegalovirus exposure and HLA in healthy donors. Study summary: The study placed approximately 78% of its approximately 360 genotyped donors in the Caucasian-associated ancestry cluster. General study points: It was reported in a later analysis that an Asian-associated ancestry cluster showed fewer N-insertions than the roughly 620-donor mean. Some public TCRs appeared in many individuals, while most sequences were rare. It has been reported that TCR beta sequences accurately predicted the HLA-A and HLA-B alleles of most subjects.

The PCR contained 60 Vbeta and 13 Jbeta primers. Here immunoSEQ multiplex PCR was the method, and the copy in TCRdb shows in-frame clones only, minus some. The sample shows some 140,000 clones, 78% of them seen only once. This CDR3 is built from 14 residues. CDR1 is SGHRS and CDR2 is YFSETQ in the germline V gene. V gave up 4 bases and J gave up 2 bases, with 11 bases separating them. Worth noting for this clone: Its antigen is unidentified.

The source of this sequence is a woman aged 18-29 years in good health and CMV-seronegative. Material: PBMCs. The J gene is TRBJ2-3, the V gene TRBV5-1; D unresolved. This CDR3 reads CASSAAVPTDTQYF. DNA of the CDR3: TGCGCCAGCAGCGCGGCAGTCCCCACAGATACGCAGTATTTT.